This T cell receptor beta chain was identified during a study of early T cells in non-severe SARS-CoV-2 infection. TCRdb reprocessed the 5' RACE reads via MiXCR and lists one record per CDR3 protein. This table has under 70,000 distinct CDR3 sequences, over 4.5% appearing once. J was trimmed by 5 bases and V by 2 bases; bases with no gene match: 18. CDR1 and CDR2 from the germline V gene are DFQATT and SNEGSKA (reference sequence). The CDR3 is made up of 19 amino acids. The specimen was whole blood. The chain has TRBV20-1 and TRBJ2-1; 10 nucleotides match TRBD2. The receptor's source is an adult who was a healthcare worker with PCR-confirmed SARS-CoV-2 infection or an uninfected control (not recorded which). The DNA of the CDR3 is TGCAGTGCTAGAACGTATCGGGCTAGCGGGAGTCCGGACCACAATGAGCAGTTCTTC. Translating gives CSARTYRASGSPDHNEQFF.